The next 13 T cell receptor beta chains were all read from a single sample in a study of patients and donors after allogeneic stem cell transplantation (dated by TCRdb to the early 2020s). Preparation of the library involved RT-PCR. Instrument used: NextSeq 550. The public reads were quality trimmed at Q25 with fastp and then assembled into clones with MiXCR by TCRdb, keeping productive beta chains. Every distinct CDR3 protein forms one entry, paired with its most common genes and DNA. The sample includes about a million distinct CDR3 sequences, with roughly 18% observed a single time. The ten largest account for roughly 6% of the sample. The source material was blood, either unsorted or a sorted T cell fraction (not recorded which). These receptors came from a human donor who was either an allogeneic HSCT recipient or a stem cell or donor lymphocyte infusion donor (not recorded which). It is not recorded whose cells these are; they may come from a transplant donor.

The chain joins TRBV24-1 to TRBJ2-2; 7 bases match TRBD1. CDR1 KGHDR and CDR2 SFDVKD come from the germline V gene. CDR3 length: 17 residues. V lost 4 bases to trimming and J lost 4 bases; unmatched junction nucleotides: 11. In DNA form, the CDR3 reads TGTGCCACCAGTGACCTTCCCGGGACAGTCTTCACCGGGGAGCTGTTTTTT. Its translation is CATSDLPGTVFTGELFF.

V and J are TRBV29-1 and TRBJ1-6; D gene uncertain. Germline V gives CDR1 SQVTM, CDR2 ANQGSEA. The CDR3 has 10 residues. Trimming pared 7 bases from V and 6 bases from J, leaving 4 bases between. CDR3 nucleotide sequence: TGCAGCGCCCCTAATTCACCCCTCCACTTT. Translated: CSAPNSPLHF.

The chain is built from TRBV4-1 and TRBJ2-3; D is unclear. Germline V CDR1 and CDR2: MGHRA, YSYEKL. Trimming took 1 base from V and 2 from J, leaving 10 bases between them. The CDR3 has 15 amino acids. CDR3 sequence (DNA): TGCGCCAGCAGCCAAGGGCGGCCGATCACAGATACGCAGTATTTT. This sequence encodes CASSQGRPITDTQYF.

CDR3 nucleotides: TGCAGTGCTGTGGCAGGCAATAACTATGGCTACACCTTC. Amino acid sequence: CSAVAGNNYGYTF. The V gene is TRBV20-1, the J gene TRBJ1-2; D is undetermined. V lost 5 bases to trimming and J lost 1 base, with 11 bases between them. Germline V lookup: CDR1 DFQATT, CDR2 SNEGSKA (reference sequence). This CDR3 contains 13 residues.

The chain recombines TRBV9 with TRBJ2-1, with TRBD2 matching over 7 bases. V lost 0 bases and J lost 3; bases outside the gene matches: 3. Germline lookup yields CDR1 SGDLS and CDR2 YYNGEE. This CDR3 spans 15 amino acids. CDR3 in DNA: TGTGCCAGCAGCGTAGGCGGGAGTTTCTACAATGAGCAGTTCTTC. As protein: CASSVGGSFYNEQFF. The full variable domain, its missing parts supplied by reference TRBV9 and TRBJ2-1, is DSGVTQTPKHLITATGQRVTLRCSPRSGDLSVYWYQQSLDQGLQFLIQYYNGEERAKGNILERFSAQQFPDLHSELNLSSLELGDSALYFCASSVGGSFYNEQFFGPGTRLTVL.

This chain joins TRBV20-1 and TRBJ2-2; 8 nucleotides align to TRBD2. The CDR3 extends over 16 amino acids. The germline CDR1 and CDR2 sequences are DFQATT and SNEGSKA (reference sequence). V was clipped by 1 base and J by 6 bases; unmatched bases: 10. CDR3 sequence reads: CSARGTVAGGPGELFF. The CDR3 nucleotides are TGCAGTGCTAGAGGAACGGTGGCGGGAGGCCCCGGGGAGCTGTTTTTT.

This clonotype was observed a few times. The V gene is TRBV25-1, the J gene TRBJ2-1; D is tentatively TRBD1 or TRBD2 (5 bases each). The CDR3 spans 13 residues. V was shortened by 2 bases and J by 7 bases, with 9 bases between the two germline ends. Germline CDR1 and CDR2: MGHDK and SYGVNS. CDR3 loop: CASSEIRENEQFF. Written as DNA, the CDR3 is TGTGCCAGCAGTGAAATCAGGGAGAATGAGCAGTTCTTC.

This clonotype was observed once. The J gene is TRBJ2-1, the V gene TRBV7-8; D uncertain. V dropped 7 bases and J dropped 3 bases, with 16 bases sitting between them. CDR3 length: 15 residues. The germline V gene encodes CDR1 SGHVS and CDR2 FQNEAQ. CDR3 in amino acids: CASTVGPIYYNEQFF. CDR3 in DNA: TGTGCCAGCACCGTCGGACCCATTTACTACAATGAGCAGTTCTTC.

The rearrangement joins TRBV11-3 to TRBJ2-2; D not certain. V lost 0 bases to trimming and J lost 6 bases, with 11 bases between them. Germline V CDR1 and CDR2: SGHNT, YENEEA. The CDR3 contains 15 residues. The CDR3 is CASSLEGRFAGELFF. The CDR3, as DNA: TGTGCCAGCAGCTTAGAAGGCAGGTTTGCCGGGGAGCTGTTTTTT.

The genes are TRBV11-2 and TRBJ2-3, with 15 nucleotides matching TRBD2. The junction had 7 bases not matched to a gene; V was cut back by 1 base and J by 5 bases. The CDR3 totals 18 residues. Germline CDR1 reads SGHAT; CDR2 reads FQNNGV. CDR3 sequence (DNA): TGTGCCAGCAGCTTAGTGAGGACTAGCGGGGGGGTCAGAGATACGCAGTATTTT. As protein: CASSLVRTSGGVRDTQYF. Supplemented by reference TRBV11-2 and TRBJ2-3, the full variable domain reads EAGVAQSPRYKIIEKRQSVAFWCNPISGHATLYWYQQILGQGPKLLIQFQNNGVVDDSQLPKDRFSAERLKGVDSTLKIQPAKLEDSAVYLCASSLVRTSGGVRDTQYFGPGTRLTVL.

This clonotype was detected only a few times. This rearrangement joins TRBV6-2 or TRBV6-3 to TRBJ1-1; D gene uncertain. V lost 2 bases and J 6 bases, leaving 10 bases between the germline ends. The CDR3 loop spans 13 amino acids. CDR1 and CDR2 (germline): MNHEY, SVGEGT. CDR3 sequence (DNA): TGTGCCAGCAGTTACGGGAGACGCGCTGAAGCTTTCTTT. Translation gives CASSYGRRAEAFF.

The chain joins TRBV7-2 to TRBJ2-3; tentatively, D is TRBD1 (6 bases). CDR1 and CDR2 from the germline V gene are SGHTA and FQGNSA. The V end was cut by 4 bases, the J end by 3 bases, with 11 bases between. The CDR3 consists of 14 residues. The chain's CDR3 is CASSSKGGTDTQYF. DNA of the CDR3: TGTGCCAGCAGCTCTAAAGGGGGTACAGATACGCAGTATTTT.

This clonotype showed up just a few times. The genes are TRBV30 and TRBJ1-2; D call uncertain. The length of the CDR3 is 12 residues. The germline V gene encodes CDR1 GTSNPN and CDR2 SVGIG (reference sequence). V was trimmed by 5 bases and J by 4 bases, leaving 11 bases between them. CDR3 amino acids: CAWGGRSYGYTF. The CDR3 coding sequence is TGTGCCTGGGGAGGACGGTCCTATGGCTACACCTTC.